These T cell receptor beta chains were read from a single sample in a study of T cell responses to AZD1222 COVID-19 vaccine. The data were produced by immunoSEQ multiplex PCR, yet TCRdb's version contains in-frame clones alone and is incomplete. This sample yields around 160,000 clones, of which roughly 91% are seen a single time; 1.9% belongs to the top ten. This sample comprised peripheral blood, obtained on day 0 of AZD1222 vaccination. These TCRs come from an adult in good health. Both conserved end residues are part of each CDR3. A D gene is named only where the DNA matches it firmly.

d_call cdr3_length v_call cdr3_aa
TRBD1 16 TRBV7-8 CASSLGAAGTGYEQYF
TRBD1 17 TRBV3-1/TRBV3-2 CASSPRDRGLTNEKLFF
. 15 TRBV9 CASSARGGDYAGYTF
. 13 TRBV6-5 CASSYSQDFKLSF
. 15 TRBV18 CASSPSGMRYEKLFF
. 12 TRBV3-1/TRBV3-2 CASSQDGYGYTF
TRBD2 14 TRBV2 CASSELAVDNEQFF
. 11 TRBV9 CASSVNYGYTF
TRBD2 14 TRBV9 CASSDGTRGYEQYF
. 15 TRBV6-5 CASTRLMRGDSPLHF
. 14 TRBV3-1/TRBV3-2 CASSRVRANTEAFF
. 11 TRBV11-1 CASSNSYGYTF
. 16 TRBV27 CASSSGGGFQGQPQHF
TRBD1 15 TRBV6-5 CASSRQGSSGNTIYF
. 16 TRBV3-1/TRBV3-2 CASSQEGRNGNQPQHF
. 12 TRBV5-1 CASRRDGEKLFF
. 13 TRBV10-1 CASSEKLVTEAFF
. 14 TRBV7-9 CASSFPENNYGYTF
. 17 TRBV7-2 CASSLAAGARVDNEQFF
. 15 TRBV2 CASNLDLAMNTEAFF
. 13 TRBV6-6 CASSRQEITAAFF
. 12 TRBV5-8 CASSLSRSSLHF
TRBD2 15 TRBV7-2 CASSPWTSGGYEQFF
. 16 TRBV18 CASSPLSQAGYNEQFF
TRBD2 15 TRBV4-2 CASSQERGELETQYF
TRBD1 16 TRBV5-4 CASSTDRGPFGNTIYF
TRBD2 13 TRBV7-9 CASSLEAGVRNYF
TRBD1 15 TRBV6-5 CASSRPGTGALRLFF
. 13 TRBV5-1 CASSLEVGTEAFF
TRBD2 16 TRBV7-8 CASSAPGTTSYNEQFF
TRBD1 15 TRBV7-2 CASSLTGTAGSEQYF
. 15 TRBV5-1 CASSLSSGRGTEAFF
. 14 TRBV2 CASSLGQIYEKLFF
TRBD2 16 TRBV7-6 CASSSDGTTHTDTQYF
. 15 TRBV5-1 CASSPGGGGYAEAFF
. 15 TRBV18 CASSPQKGQWGPQHF